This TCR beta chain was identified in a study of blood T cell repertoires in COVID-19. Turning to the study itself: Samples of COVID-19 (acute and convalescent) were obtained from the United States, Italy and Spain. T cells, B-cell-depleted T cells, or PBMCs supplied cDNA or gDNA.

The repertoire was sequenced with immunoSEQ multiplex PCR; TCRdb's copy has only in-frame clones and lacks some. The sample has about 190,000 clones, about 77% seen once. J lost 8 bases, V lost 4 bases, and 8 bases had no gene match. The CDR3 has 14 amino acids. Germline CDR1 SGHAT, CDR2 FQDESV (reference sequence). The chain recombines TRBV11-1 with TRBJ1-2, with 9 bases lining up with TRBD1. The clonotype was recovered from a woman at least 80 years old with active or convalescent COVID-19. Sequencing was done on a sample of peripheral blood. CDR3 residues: CASSSSGTGKGYTF. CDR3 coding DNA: TGTGCCAGCAGCTCCTCCGGGACAGGGAAAGGCTACACCTTC.